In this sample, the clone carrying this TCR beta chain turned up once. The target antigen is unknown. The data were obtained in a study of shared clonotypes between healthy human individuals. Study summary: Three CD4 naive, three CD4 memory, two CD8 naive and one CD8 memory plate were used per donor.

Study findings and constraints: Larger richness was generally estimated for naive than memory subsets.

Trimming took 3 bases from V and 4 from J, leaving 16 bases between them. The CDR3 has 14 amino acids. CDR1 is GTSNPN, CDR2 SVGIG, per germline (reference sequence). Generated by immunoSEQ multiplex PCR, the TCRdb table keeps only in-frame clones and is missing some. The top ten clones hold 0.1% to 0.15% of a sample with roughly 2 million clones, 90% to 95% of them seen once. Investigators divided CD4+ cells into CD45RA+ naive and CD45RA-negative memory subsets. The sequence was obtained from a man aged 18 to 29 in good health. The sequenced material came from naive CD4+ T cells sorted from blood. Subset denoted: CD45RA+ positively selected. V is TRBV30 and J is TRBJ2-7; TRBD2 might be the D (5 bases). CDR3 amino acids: CAWSVPYRGYEQYF. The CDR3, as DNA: TGTGCCTGGAGCGTCCCGTACCGCGGGTACGAGCAGTACTTC.